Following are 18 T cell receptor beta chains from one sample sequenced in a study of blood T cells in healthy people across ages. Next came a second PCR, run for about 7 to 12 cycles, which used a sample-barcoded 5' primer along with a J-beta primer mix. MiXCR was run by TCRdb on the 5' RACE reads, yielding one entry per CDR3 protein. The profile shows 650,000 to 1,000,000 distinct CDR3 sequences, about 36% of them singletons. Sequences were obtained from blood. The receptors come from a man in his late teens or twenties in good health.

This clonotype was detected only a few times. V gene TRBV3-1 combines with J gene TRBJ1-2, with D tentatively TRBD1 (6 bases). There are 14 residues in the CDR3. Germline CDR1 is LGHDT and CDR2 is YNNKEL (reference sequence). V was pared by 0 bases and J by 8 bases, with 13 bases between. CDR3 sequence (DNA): TGTGCCAGCAGCCAAGATGCGTTGGGGGGCGGCTACACCTTC. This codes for CASSQDALGGGYTF.

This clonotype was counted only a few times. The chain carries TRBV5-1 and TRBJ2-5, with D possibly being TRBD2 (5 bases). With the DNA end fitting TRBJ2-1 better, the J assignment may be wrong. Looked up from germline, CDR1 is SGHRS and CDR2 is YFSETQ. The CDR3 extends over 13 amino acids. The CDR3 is CASSIGLQETQFF. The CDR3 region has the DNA TGCGCCAGCAGCATAGGACTGCAAGAGACCCAGTTCTTC.

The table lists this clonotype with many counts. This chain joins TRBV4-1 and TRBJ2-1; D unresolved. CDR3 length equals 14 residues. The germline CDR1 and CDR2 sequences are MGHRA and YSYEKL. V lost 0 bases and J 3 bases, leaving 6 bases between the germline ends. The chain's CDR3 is CASSQDNGYNEQFF. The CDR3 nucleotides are TGCGCCAGCAGCCAAGATAACGGCTACAATGAGCAGTTCTTC.

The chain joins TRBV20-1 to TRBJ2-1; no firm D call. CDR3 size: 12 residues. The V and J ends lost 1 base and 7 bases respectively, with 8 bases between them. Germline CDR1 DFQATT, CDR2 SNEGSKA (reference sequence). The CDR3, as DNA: TGCAGTGCTAGAGCCTACCTAAATGAGCAGTTCTTC. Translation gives CSARAYLNEQFF.

The CDR3 here is CATQGRTGRSQETQYF. For the CDR3, the DNA is TGTGCCACCCAAGGCCGTACAGGACGCAGCCAAGAGACCCAGTACTTC. The chain links TRBV24-1 to TRBJ2-5; D might be TRBD1 (5 bases). The germline CDR1 and CDR2 sequences are KGHDR and SFDVKD. V shed 9 bases and J shed 1 base, with 20 bases lying between them. This CDR3 spans 16 amino acids.

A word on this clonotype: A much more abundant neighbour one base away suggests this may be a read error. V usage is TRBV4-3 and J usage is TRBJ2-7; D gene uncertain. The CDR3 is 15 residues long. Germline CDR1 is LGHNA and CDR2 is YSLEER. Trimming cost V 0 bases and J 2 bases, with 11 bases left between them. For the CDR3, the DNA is TGCGCCAGCAGCCAAGATGAGTCCGATACCTACGAGCAGTACTTC. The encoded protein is CASSQDESDTYEQYF.

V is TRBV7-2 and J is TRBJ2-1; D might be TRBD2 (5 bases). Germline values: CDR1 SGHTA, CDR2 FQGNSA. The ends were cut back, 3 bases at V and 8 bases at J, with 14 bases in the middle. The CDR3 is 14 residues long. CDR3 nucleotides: TGTGCCAGCAGCTTGGGCGGCCTCGGGGATGAGCAGTTCTTC. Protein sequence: CASSLGGLGDEQFF.

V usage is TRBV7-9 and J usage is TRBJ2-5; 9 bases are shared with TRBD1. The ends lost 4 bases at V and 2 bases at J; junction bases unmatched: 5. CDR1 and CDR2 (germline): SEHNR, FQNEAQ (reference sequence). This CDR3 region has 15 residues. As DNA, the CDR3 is TGTGCCAGCAGCTACGGGACAGGGCAGCAAGAGACCCAGTACTTC. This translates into CASSYGTGQQETQYF.

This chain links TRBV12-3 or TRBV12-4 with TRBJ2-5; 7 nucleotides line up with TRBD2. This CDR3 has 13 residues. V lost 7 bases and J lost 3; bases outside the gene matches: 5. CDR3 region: CASTSSGEETQYF. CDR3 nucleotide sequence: TGTGCCAGCACCTCAAGCGGGGAAGAGACCCAGTACTTC.

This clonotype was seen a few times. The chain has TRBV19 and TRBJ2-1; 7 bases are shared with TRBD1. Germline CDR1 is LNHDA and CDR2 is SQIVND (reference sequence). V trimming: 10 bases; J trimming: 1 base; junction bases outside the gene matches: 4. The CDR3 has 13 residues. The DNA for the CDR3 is TGTGCCACCTCGGACAGGTCCTACAATGAGCAGTTCTTC. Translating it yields CATSDRSYNEQFF.

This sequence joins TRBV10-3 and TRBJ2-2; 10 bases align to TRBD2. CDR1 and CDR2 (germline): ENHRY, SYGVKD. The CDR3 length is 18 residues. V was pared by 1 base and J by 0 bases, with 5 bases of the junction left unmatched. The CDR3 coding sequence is TGTGCCATCAGTGAGTGGGCTAGCGGGGGCGCGAACACCGGGGAGCTGTTTTTT. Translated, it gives CAISEWASGGANTGELFF.

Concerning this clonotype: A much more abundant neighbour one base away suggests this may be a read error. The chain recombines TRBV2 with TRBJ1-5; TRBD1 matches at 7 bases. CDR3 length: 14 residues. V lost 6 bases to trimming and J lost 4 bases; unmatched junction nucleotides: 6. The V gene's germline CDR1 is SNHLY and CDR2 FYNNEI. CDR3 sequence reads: CASRPAQGNQPQHF. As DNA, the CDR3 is TGTGCCAGCAGGCCGGCACAGGGGAATCAGCCCCAGCATTTT.

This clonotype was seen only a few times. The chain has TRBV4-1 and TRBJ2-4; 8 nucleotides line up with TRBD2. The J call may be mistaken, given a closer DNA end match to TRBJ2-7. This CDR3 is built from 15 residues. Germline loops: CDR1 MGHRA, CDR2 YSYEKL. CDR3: CASSQLGGRFSEQYF. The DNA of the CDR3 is TGCGCCAGCAGCCAACTGGGCGGGAGGTTTTCCGAGCAGTACTTC.

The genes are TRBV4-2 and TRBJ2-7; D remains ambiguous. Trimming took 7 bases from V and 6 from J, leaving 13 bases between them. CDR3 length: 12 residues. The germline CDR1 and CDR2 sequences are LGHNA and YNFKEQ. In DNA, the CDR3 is TGTGCCAGCACCCCCGACCCATTCGAGCAGTACTTC. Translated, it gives CASTPDPFEQYF.

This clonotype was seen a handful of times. CDR3 in DNA: TGTGCCAGCAGAGGGGACCCAGACCTAAACATTCAGTACTTC. It yields the protein CASRGDPDLNIQYF. The chain employs TRBV2 and TRBJ2-4, with D tentatively TRBD1 or TRBD2 (5 bases each). Germline CDR1 reads SNHLY; CDR2 reads FYNNEI. V lost 6 bases to trimming and J lost 6 bases, with 15 bases between them. CDR3 length: 14 amino acids.

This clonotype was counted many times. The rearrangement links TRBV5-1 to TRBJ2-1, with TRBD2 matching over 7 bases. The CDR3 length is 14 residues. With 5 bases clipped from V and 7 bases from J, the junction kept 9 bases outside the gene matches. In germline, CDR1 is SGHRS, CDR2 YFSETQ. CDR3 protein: CASRTSSGGNEQFF. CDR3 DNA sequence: TGCGCCAGCAGAACTTCATCCGGGGGGAATGAGCAGTTCTTC.

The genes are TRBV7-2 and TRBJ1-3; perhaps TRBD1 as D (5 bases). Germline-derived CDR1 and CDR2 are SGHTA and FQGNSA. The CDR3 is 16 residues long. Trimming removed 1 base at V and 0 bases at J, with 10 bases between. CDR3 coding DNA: TGTGCCAGCAGCTTAGTACCGGGGGTCTCTGGAAACACCATATATTTT. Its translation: CASSLVPGVSGNTIYF.

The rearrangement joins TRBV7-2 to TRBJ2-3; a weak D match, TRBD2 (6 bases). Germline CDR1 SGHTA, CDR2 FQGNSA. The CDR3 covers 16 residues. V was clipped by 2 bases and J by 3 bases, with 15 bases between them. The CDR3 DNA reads TGTGCCAGCAGCTTATCTAGCTCCGCGGGGACAGATACGCAGTATTTT. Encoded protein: CASSLSSSAGTDTQYF.